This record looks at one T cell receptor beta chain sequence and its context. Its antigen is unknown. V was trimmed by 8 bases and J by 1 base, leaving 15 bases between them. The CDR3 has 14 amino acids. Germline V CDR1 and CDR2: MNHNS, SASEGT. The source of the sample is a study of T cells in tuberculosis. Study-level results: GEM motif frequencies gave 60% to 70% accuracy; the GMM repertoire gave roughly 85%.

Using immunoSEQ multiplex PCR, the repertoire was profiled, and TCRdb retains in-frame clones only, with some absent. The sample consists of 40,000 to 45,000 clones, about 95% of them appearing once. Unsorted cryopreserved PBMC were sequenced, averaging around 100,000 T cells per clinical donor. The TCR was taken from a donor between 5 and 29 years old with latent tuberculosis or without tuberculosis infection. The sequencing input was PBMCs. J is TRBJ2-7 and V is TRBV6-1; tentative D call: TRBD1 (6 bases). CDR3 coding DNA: TGTGCCAGCGCACGAACAGGGATATCCTACGAGCAGTACTTC. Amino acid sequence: CASARTGISYEQYF.